This T cell receptor beta chain was recovered during a study of memory CD4+ T cells and cytomegalovirus serostatus (dated 2019 in TCRdb). Regarding the study in general: The cohort included around 35 healthy adults from Belgium, of whom 9 were CMV seropositive and approximately 24 were CMV seronegative. To replicate a published TCR-based CMV serostatus classifier, the study sequenced CD4+ memory TCRbeta repertoires from a Belgian cohort whose cytomegalovirus serostatus was known. General conclusions and limits of the study: Of over 150 previously reported CMV-associated TCRbeta sequences, over 65 appeared in the CD4+ memory repertoires, each in one to five individuals. Results were interpreted as suggesting that the CMV-associated TCR signature is largely present in the CD4+ memory repertoire. For CMV serostatus prediction, a median bootstrapped AUC of 0.95 was reached with the original framework, and a median bootstrapped AUC of roughly 0.89 was reached with a US-trained random forest. The original-framework classifier achieved a median bootstrapped AUC of almost 0.97 with a 95% CI of 0.76-1.00 on the Belgian cohort. Unlike the original study, which covered naive and memory CD4+ and CD8+ populations, the Belgian study sequenced only CD4+CD45RO+ memory cells.

Single viable CD3+CD4+CD8-CD45RO+ cells were sorted as memory CD4+ T cells on a FACSAria II. CMV serostatus was determined with a Roche Elecsys assay detecting serum IgG against CMV pp150, pp28, p38 and p52. After the samples were thawed, total CD4+ T cells were enriched through positive selection using CD4 magnetic microbeads. The samples came from a different study that was designed specifically to examine the CD4+ T cell memory repertoire. Following standard operating procedures, peripheral blood mononuclear cells were isolated and cryopreserved, while serum was kept at -80 degrees C. Staining used CD3-PerCP (BW264/56), CD4-APC (RPA-T4), CD45RO-PE (UCHT1) and CD8-Pacific Orange (3B5) antibodies, with Sytox blue excluding non-viable cells. Genomic DNA was extracted from sorted cells with the Quick-DNA Microprep Kit. Amplification of TCRbeta DNA was done with the immunoSEQ hsTCRbeta kit, following the protocol from the manufacturer. TCRbeta libraries were sequenced on an Illumina MiSeq instrument. The paper's data handling went like this. Following removal of out-of-frame sequences, more than 2,000,000 distinct TCRbeta sequences were retained, with an average of approximately 69,000 per individual. Each individual was scored using the number of 164 previously reported CMV-associated TCRbeta sequences that the individual carried and the total number of productive distinct TCRbeta sequences. A beta-binomial model was reimplemented in Python, and scikit-learn random forests with default parameters were trained on data from the US cohort. Classifier performance on the Belgian cohort was summarized as median AUC with percentile confidence intervals over 10,000 bootstrap iterations. The table comes from immuneACCESS by way of TCRdb, which keeps in-frame sequences with V and J called. Part of the clones is missing from these tables; in studies checked, under half for an unresolved V gene and the rest for unknown reasons. V and J calls plus clone size are reproduced from that table; the DNA served to infer D and trimming. The sample table records fewer than 40,000 clones; nearly 80% of these occur just once. 0.75% to 0.9% of the sample lies in the top ten.

As a fraction of the sample, this clone is medium-sized (0.01 to 0.1%). This clone's antigen is unknown. Base-call qualities are not available, and no considerably larger clone is one nucleotide away. A distance of 15 bases separates the germline ends of V and J, which lose 4 bases and 10 bases respectively. The CDR3, cysteine through phenylalanine, is 14 amino acids long. Only CDR3 DNA is held: 42 bases, read in frame from base 1. CDR1 and CDR2, per the germline V gene, are SGDLS and YYNGEE. Specimen: memory CD4+ T cells from blood. The clonotype was recovered from an adult in good health and CMV-seronegative. The V gene is TRBV9 and the J gene is TRBJ1-6; the D gene cannot be resolved reliably. CDR3 reads: CASSPGEMRSPLHF. The sequenced DNA is TGTGCCAGCAGCCCCGGTGAGATGAGGTCACCCCTCCACTTT.